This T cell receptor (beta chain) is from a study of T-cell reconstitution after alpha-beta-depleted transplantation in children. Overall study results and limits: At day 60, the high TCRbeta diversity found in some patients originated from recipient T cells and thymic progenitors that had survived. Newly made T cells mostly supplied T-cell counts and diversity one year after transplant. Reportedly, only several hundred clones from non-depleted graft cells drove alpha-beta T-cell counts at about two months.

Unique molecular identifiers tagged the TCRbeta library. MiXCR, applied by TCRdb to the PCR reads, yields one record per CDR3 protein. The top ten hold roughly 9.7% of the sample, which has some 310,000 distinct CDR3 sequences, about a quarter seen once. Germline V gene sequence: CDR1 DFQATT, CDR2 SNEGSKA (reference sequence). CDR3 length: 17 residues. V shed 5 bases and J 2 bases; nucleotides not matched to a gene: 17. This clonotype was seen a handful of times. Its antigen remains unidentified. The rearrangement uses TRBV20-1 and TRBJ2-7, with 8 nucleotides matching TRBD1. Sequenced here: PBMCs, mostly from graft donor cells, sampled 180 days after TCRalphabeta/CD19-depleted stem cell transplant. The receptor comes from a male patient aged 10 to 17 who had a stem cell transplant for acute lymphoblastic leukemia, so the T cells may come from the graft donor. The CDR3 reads CSASFSAGQVFPYEQYF. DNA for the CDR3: TGCAGTGCTTCCTTCTCTGCGGGACAGGTGTTCCCCTACGAGCAGTACTTC.